One sample yielded the 8 T cell receptor beta chains listed below, sequenced in a study of T cells in Graves' hyperthyroidism and ophthalmopathy. RNA transcripts served as the template for amplifying TCR beta CDR3 regions. First-round RT-PCR targeting the TCR CDR3 was performed with the HTBI primer set. TCRdb re-called the multiplex PCR reads through MiXCR, storing one row per CDR3 protein. The data contain fewer than 650,000 distinct CDR3 sequences, over 11% of them seen just once; the ten biggest clones take up under 7%. Sequences were obtained from blood. The receptors stem from a woman aged 30 to 39 with Graves' hyperthyroidism that later progressed to Graves' ophthalmopathy.

This clonotype was seen ten or more times. V and J are TRBV3-1 and TRBJ2-3, with a weak D call TRBD1 (6 bases). CDR3 length: 16 residues. Trimming took 0 bases from V and 3 from J, leaving 13 bases between them. Germline CDR1 LGHDT, CDR2 YNNKEL (reference sequence). CDR3 region: CASSQDRGTSTDTQYF. As DNA, the CDR3 is TGTGCCAGCAGCCAAGATCGAGGGACATCGACAGATACGCAGTATTTT.

The chain uses TRBV7-8 and TRBJ1-1, with D perhaps matching TRBD1 (6 bases). V was clipped by 0 bases and J by 3 bases, with 14 bases between them. Germline CDR1 and CDR2: SGHVS and FQNEAQ. CDR3 length: 16 residues. The CDR3 DNA reads as TGTGCCAGCAGCTTAGCCTGGCGGGGGGCCCACACTGAAGCTTTCTTT. The encoded protein is CASSLAWRGAHTEAFF.

This clonotype was found many times. The genes are TRBV11-3 and TRBJ2-1; the match to TRBD1 covers 8 bases. Germline V CDR1 and CDR2: SGHNT, YENEEA. Losses at the gene ends were 0 bases for V and 1 base for J; bases not matched to a gene: 2. The CDR3 length is 16 residues. CDR3: CASSLDGTGSYNEQFF. In DNA, the CDR3 is TGTGCCAGCAGCTTAGATGGGACAGGTTCCTACAATGAGCAGTTCTTC.

This clonotype was seen repeatedly, ten times or more. This chain connects TRBV18 to TRBJ1-1; 8 nucleotides agree with TRBD1. This CDR3 is built from 16 residues. V was clipped by 6 bases and J by 1 base; unmatched bases: 10. Germline V gene sequence: CDR1 KGHSH, CDR2 LQKENI. For the CDR3, the DNA is TGTGCCAGCTCTCCCGGACAGGGCGGGCGGAACACTGAAGCTTTCTTT. Translation: CASSPGQGGRNTEAFF.

This sequence joins TRBV2 and TRBJ1-1; D unclear. The CDR3 spans 15 residues. The V gene's germline CDR1 is SNHLY and CDR2 FYNNEI. Deletions cut 6 bases from V and 6 bases from J, with 20 bases between. CDR3 coding DNA: TGTGCCAGCAGGAGAACGAAGACCGTAGCGGCTGAAGCTTTCTTT. It codes for CASRRTKTVAAEAFF.

This clonotype has a handful of counts. J is TRBJ1-1 and V is TRBV4-1; TRBD1 matches at 8 bases. Trimming at V came to 1 base and at J to 6 bases, leaving 16 bases not matched to a gene. The CDR3 loop spans 18 amino acids. CDR1 and CDR2 from the germline V gene are MGHRA and YSYEKL. The CDR3 sequence is CASSQGNYNRGKVAEAFF. The CDR3 DNA is TGCGCCAGCAGCCAAGGAAATTATAACAGGGGGAAAGTGGCTGAAGCTTTCTTT.

This clonotype has at least ten counts. Mismatch with germline at one junction end may stem from a read error. This chain links TRBV19 with TRBJ1-4, with a weak D call TRBD1 (6 bases). CDR1 and CDR2 from the germline V gene are LNHDA and SQIVND (reference sequence). The CDR3 is 17 amino acids. CDR3 residues: CASSPRPGHSTNEKLFF. The CDR3, as DNA: TGTGCCAGTAGTCCCCGACCGGGACATTCAACTAATGAAAAACTATTTTTT.

CDR3 residues: CAISESGQGGKPSGELFF. In DNA form, the CDR3 reads TGTGCCATCAGTGAGTCCGGACAGGGAGGGAAGCCCTCCGGGGAGCTGTTTTTT. The chain joins TRBV10-3 to TRBJ2-2; D perhaps matches TRBD1 (8 bases). The CDR3 has 18 residues. Germline lookup yields CDR1 ENHRY and CDR2 SYGVKD. V lost 0 bases and J lost 6, with 20 bases in between.